Below are 15 T cell receptor beta chains sequenced from a single sample in a study of blood T cell repertoires in COVID-19. Profiled with immunoSEQ multiplex PCR; TCRdb holds only in-frame clones, not every one. The table has under 80,000 clones, around 89% seen once. The sequenced sample consisted of peripheral blood. These receptors came from a man in his 70s with active or convalescent COVID-19.

This clone occurred once. The rearrangement joins TRBV4-1 to TRBJ1-3; perhaps TRBD1 as D (5 bases). The CDR3 contains 16 residues. Trimming removed 4 bases from V and 0 bases from J, with 13 bases in between. Per germline, CDR1 MGHRA and CDR2 YSYEKL. DNA for the CDR3: TGCGCCAGCAGCCGGGGGGAAGGGAGCTCTGGAAACACCATATATTTT. Its translation: CASSRGEGSSGNTIYF.

This chain connects TRBV28 to TRBJ1-3; 7 nucleotides line up with TRBD1. V lost 6 bases to trimming and J lost 2 bases; unmatched junction nucleotides: 16. Looked up from germline, CDR1 is MDHEN and CDR2 is SYDVKM. The CDR3 runs 18 residues. CDR3 region: CASSVKLKAGTAGNTIYF. The CDR3 DNA sequence: TGTGCCAGCAGCGTAAAACTTAAAGCCGGGACAGCTGGAAACACCATATATTTT. The full variable domain, rest sourced from reference TRBV28 and TRBJ1-3, is DVKVTQSSRYLVKRTGEKVFLECVQDMDHENMFWYRQDPGLGLRLIYFSYDVKMKEKGDIPEGYSVSREKKERFSLILESASTNQTSMYLCASSVKLKAGTAGNTIYFGEGSWLTVV.

The chain carries TRBV30 and TRBJ2-1, with TRBD2 matching 9 bases. Germline CDR1 GTSNPN, CDR2 SVGIG (reference sequence). The CDR3 has 14 residues. With V trimmed by 2 bases and J by 5 bases, 4 bases remained unmatched. CDR3 region: CAWSRLAGNNEQFF. CDR3 coding DNA: TGTGCCTGGAGTAGGCTAGCGGGGAACAATGAGCAGTTCTTC.

This chain joins TRBV23-1 and TRBJ1-6; a weak D match, TRBD1 (6 bases). TRBV23-1 qualifies as an ORF whose function is uncertain. V was cut by 0 bases and J by 7 bases, with 10 bases left in between. The CDR3 runs to 15 residues. The CDR3 coding sequence is TGCGCCAGCAGTCAATCGCAGGGGCGGAATTCACCCCTCCACTTT. As protein: CASSQSQGRNSPLHF.

The rearrangement uses TRBV7-9 and TRBJ2-2; D uncertain. This CDR3 is built from 15 residues. From germline, CDR1 is SEHNR and CDR2 FQNEAQ (reference sequence). V lost 1 base, J lost 0 bases, and 6 bases lay in between. The CDR3 DNA follows: TGTGCCAGCAGCTTAGGAGATACGAACACCGGGGAGCTGTTTTTT. It codes for CASSLGDTNTGELFF.

The chain links TRBV5-4 to TRBJ1-3; 9 nucleotides align to TRBD1. CDR3 length: 13 residues. J was trimmed by 4 bases and V by 4 bases; bases with no gene match: 0. CDR1 is SGHNT and CDR2 is YYREEE in the germline V gene (reference sequence). CDR3 DNA: TGTGCCAGCAGCGGGACAGGGGGAAACACCATATATTTT. It encodes CASSGTGGNTIYF. Supplemented by reference TRBV5-4 and TRBJ1-3, the full variable domain reads ETGVTQSPTHLIKTRGQQVTLRCSSQSGHNTVSWYQQALGQGPQFIFQYYREEENGRGNFPPRFSGLQFPNYSSELNVNALELDDSALYLCASSGTGGNTIYFGEGSWLTVV.

In its sample, this clone was seen a few times. This chain connects TRBV30 to TRBJ2-3; perhaps TRBD2 as D (6 bases). In germline, CDR1 is GTSNPN, CDR2 SVGIG (reference sequence). The ends were cut back, 0 bases at V and 6 bases at J, with 13 bases in the middle. CDR3 size: 14 residues. The CDR3 here is CAWSVGRDQDTQYF. In nucleotides, the CDR3 is TGTGCCTGGAGTGTAGGGCGGGATCAGGATACGCAGTATTTT.

This clone was recorded only once. The rearrangement uses TRBV6-5 and TRBJ1-3; D is unclear. The V end was cut by 6 bases, the J end by 10 bases, with 16 bases between. The CDR3 contains 13 residues. In germline, CDR1 is MNHEY, CDR2 SVGAGI. CDR3 protein: CASRREITGTIYF. CDR3 DNA sequence: TGTGCCAGCAGGAGGGAGATAACGGGTACCATATATTTT.

V gene TRBV9 combines with J gene TRBJ1-6, with D perhaps TRBD1 (5 bases). Germline CDR1 is SGDLS and CDR2 is YYNGEE. The V end lost 4 bases, the J end lost 8 bases, and 19 bases lay between the germline ends. The CDR3 consists of 16 residues. The CDR3 region is CASSPGVGTDYSPLHF. The CDR3 DNA sequence: TGTGCCAGCAGCCCCGGGGTTGGGACTGACTATTCACCCCTCCACTTT.

The V and J genes are TRBV30 and TRBJ1-3; D perhaps matches TRBD1 (5 bases). CDR1 and CDR2 from the germline V gene are GTSNPN and SVGIG (reference sequence). The CDR3 is 15 amino acids. V was shortened by 1 base and J by 7 bases, with 17 bases between the two germline ends. CDR3 amino acids: CAWSEPGLLRNTIYF. The CDR3 bases are TGTGCCTGGAGTGAGCCGGGACTGTTGAGGAACACCATATATTTT.

A few counts support this clone. The chain employs TRBV7-9 and TRBJ2-7; D is possibly TRBD2 (5 bases). The CDR3 has 13 residues. Germline CDR1 reads SEHNR; CDR2 reads FQNEAQ (reference sequence). The V gene lost 5 bases and the J gene lost 3 bases, with 11 bases spanning the gap. DNA of the CDR3: TGTGCCAGCAGCCCGCGTGAGGGCTACGAGCAGTACTTC. It codes for CASSPREGYEQYF.

The rearrangement uses TRBV11-2 and TRBJ2-3; the D gene is possibly TRBD1 (5 bases). Germline CDR1 is SGHAT and CDR2 is FQNNGV. There are 15 residues in the CDR3. V was cut by 5 bases and J by 3 bases, with 15 bases left in between. The CDR3 here is CASSPPGSRTDTQYF. CDR3 bases: TGTGCCAGCAGCCCCCCAGGGTCGCGGACAGATACGCAGTATTTT.

The chain employs TRBV19 and TRBJ2-7; 7 positions match TRBD1. Germline V CDR1 and CDR2: LNHDA, SQIVND (reference sequence). Unmatched junction bases numbered 13, after V lost 6 bases and J lost 5 bases. The CDR3 is 15 residues long. The CDR3 loop is CASRPQGQLGHEQYF. Written as DNA, the CDR3 is TGTGCCAGTAGACCACAGGGACAGCTAGGTCACGAGCAGTACTTC.

This clone showed up just once. The rearrangement links TRBV3-1 (or the pseudogene TRBV3-2) to TRBJ2-1, with 7 bases matching TRBD2. V lost 0 bases to trimming and J lost 6 bases; unmatched junction nucleotides: 8. Germline CDR1 and CDR2: LGHDT and YNNKEL (reference sequence). The CDR3 is made up of 16 amino acids. The CDR3 region is CASSQDWTRKGNEQFF. In nucleotides, the CDR3 is TGTGCCAGCAGCCAAGACTGGACTAGGAAGGGCAATGAGCAGTTCTTC.

J is TRBJ2-7 and V is TRBV9; 9 bases fit TRBD2. The CDR3 totals 15 residues. V trimming: 0 bases; J trimming: 3 bases; junction bases outside the gene matches: 4. Germline CDR1 reads SGDLS; CDR2 reads YYNGEE. Written as DNA, the CDR3 is TGTGCCAGCAGCGTAGGGTGGACTAGCGTCTACGAGCAGTACTTC. Residues: CASSVGWTSVYEQYF.